The 14 T cell receptor beta chains reported below all come from one sample, sequenced in a study of CD8 T cells in Susac syndrome. RNA in amounts of roughly 0.5 to 1 ug was reverse transcribed with random hexamers. One entry per CDR3 protein results from TCRdb running MiXCR on the immunoSEQ multiplex PCR reads. The sample consists of some 110,000 distinct CDR3 sequences, 85% to 95% of them appearing once. Input material: CD4+ T cells from PBMCs. The source is a human donor with multiple sclerosis.

The J gene is TRBJ1-2, the V gene TRBV29-1; D gene unclear. Germline CDR1 and CDR2: SQVTM and ANQGSEA. CDR3 size: 11 residues. With 2 bases removed from V and 6 bases from J, the gap between germline ends came to 7 bases. CDR3 amino acids: CSVEIYDGYTF. CDR3 DNA sequence: TGCAGCGTTGAAATTTACGATGGCTACACCTTC.

This clonotype was detected a few times. The DNA of the CDR3 is TGTGCCAGCAGCCTACTAGCGGGGGAGAACAATGAGCAGTTCTTC. The encoded protein is CASSLLAGENNEQFF. The J gene is TRBJ2-1, the V gene TRBV4-2, with 11 bases identical to TRBD2. V lost 4 bases, J lost 5 bases, and 4 bases stayed unmatched. CDR1 and CDR2 from the germline V gene are LGHNA and YNFKEQ. The CDR3 is 15 amino acids.

The CDR3: CSARTPLTDTQYF. CDR3 nucleotide sequence: TGCAGTGCTCGAACCCCTCTCACAGATACGCAGTATTTT. The chain has TRBV20-1 and TRBJ2-3, with D uncertain. Trimming took 5 bases from V and 2 from J, leaving 11 bases between them. Germline V CDR1 and CDR2: DFQATT, SNEGSKA (reference sequence). The CDR3 is made up of 13 amino acids.

This rearrangement joins TRBV20-1 to TRBJ2-3; TRBD2 matches at 7 bases. This CDR3 is built from 15 residues. CDR1 and CDR2 (germline): DFQATT, SNEGSKA (reference sequence). Trimming removed 3 bases from V and 5 bases from J; junction bases left unmatched: 11. CDR3 protein: CSASNPGGGGDTQYF. The DNA of the CDR3 is TGCAGTGCTAGCAATCCGGGGGGTGGCGGAGATACGCAGTATTTT.

This CDR3 reads CASSRYRVYEQYF. The CDR3 nucleotides read TGTGCCAGCAGCCGATACAGGGTCTACGAGCAGTACTTC. The J gene is TRBJ2-7, the V gene TRBV21-1; the tabulated D call, TRBD1, remains unverified against the DNA. TRBV21-1 is shown as a pseudogene. This CDR3 comprises 13 residues.

The chain recombines TRBV23-1 with TRBJ1-3, with D possibly TRBD1 on 5 matching bases. Being an ORF, TRBV23-1 has a function that is uncertain. Trimming stripped 9 bases from V and 4 bases from J, with 19 bases between. The CDR3 length is 15 residues. The CDR3 sequence is CAREWGRLNGNTIYF. Here the CDR3 DNA reads TGCGCCAGAGAATGGGGGAGGTTGAACGGAAACACCATATATTTT.

V gene TRBV14 combines with J gene TRBJ2-7, with D unresolved. V lost 6 bases, J lost 12 bases, and 18 bases lay in between. This CDR3 spans 12 amino acids. Looked up from germline, CDR1 is SGHDN and CDR2 is FVKESK. The DNA for the CDR3 is TGTGCCAGCAGACACTTCCCGGGCCAGTGGTACTTC. The encoded protein is CASRHFPGQWYF.

The V and J genes are TRBV30 and TRBJ2-7, with 7 bases matching TRBD2. This CDR3 contains 13 residues. In germline, CDR1 is GTSNPN, CDR2 SVGIG (reference sequence). CDR3 sequence (DNA): TGTGCTCGAGGACGGGGGGTTGATTACGAGCAGTACTTC. Translated: CARGRGVDYEQYF.

This clonotype was seen only once. This rearrangement joins TRBV10-3 to TRBJ2-2, with TRBD1 identical over 8 bases. The CDR3 consists of 14 residues. V lost 8 bases to trimming and J lost 2 bases; unmatched junction nucleotides: 4. CDR1 is ENHRY, CDR2 SYGVKD, per germline. The CDR3 sequence is CAIRTGPNTGELFF. In DNA, the CDR3 is TGTGCCATCCGGACAGGGCCCAACACCGGGGAGCTGTTTTTT.

This clonotype was recorded a few times. The CDR3 DNA is TGTGCCAGCAGCTTACTCATGAACACTGAAGCTTTCTTT. Residues: CASSLLMNTEAFF. The chain combines TRBV7-3 with TRBJ1-1, with D hard to call. Trimming left V 2 bases short and J 0 bases short, with 4 bases between. The CDR3 is 13 residues long. CDR1 is SGHTA and CDR2 is FQGTGA in the germline V gene.

V is TRBV7-9 and J is TRBJ2-7, with D unclear. Germline V lookup: CDR1 SEHNR, CDR2 FQNEAQ (reference sequence). The V and J ends lost 1 base and 2 bases respectively, with 9 bases between them. CDR3 length: 14 amino acids. The DNA of the CDR3 is TGTGCCAGCAGCTTAGACGACGGAGCCTACGAGCAGTACTTC. It is translated as CASSLDDGAYEQYF.

The chain is built from TRBV2 and TRBJ2-7, with 10 nucleotides matching TRBD2. Germline-derived CDR1 and CDR2 are SNHLY and FYNNEI. V trimming: 4 bases; J trimming: 6 bases; junction bases outside the gene matches: 6. This CDR3 region has 14 residues. The DNA for the CDR3 is TGTGCCAGCAGTGCTAGCGGGGGACCAACCGAGCAGTACTTC. Translating it yields CASSASGGPTEQYF.

The V call is TRBV30, the J call TRBJ2-7, with D unresolved. Trimming shortened V by 6 bases and J by 1 base, and 16 bases separated the two germline ends. The germline V gene encodes CDR1 GTSNPN and CDR2 SVGIG (reference sequence). There are 14 residues in the CDR3. The chain's CDR3 is CACPRLNLSYEQYF. The CDR3 bases are TGTGCCTGCCCACGTCTGAACTTATCCTACGAGCAGTACTTC.

V gene TRBV11-2 combines with J gene TRBJ2-5, with 8 nucleotides matching TRBD1. CDR1 is SGHAT and CDR2 is FQNNGV in the germline V gene. This CDR3 is 14 amino acids long. The V and J ends lost 4 bases and 4 bases, in that order; junction bases with no gene match: 5. The CDR3 DNA reads as TGTGCCAGCAGCTCAGGACAGGGCCGAGAGACCCAGTACTTC. Its protein product is CASSSGQGRETQYF.